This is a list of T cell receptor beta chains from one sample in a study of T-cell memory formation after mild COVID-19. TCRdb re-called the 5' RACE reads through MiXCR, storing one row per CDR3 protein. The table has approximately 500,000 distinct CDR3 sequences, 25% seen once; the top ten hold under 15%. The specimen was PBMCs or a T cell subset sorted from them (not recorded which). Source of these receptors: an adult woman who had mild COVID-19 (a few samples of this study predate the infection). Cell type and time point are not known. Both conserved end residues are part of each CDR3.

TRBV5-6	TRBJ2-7	CASSLEFGLAGGLAPPEQYF
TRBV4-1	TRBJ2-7	CASSQEPPSGGSSYEQYF
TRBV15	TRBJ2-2	CATSRGLDTGELFF
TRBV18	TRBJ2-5	CASSPGSGSGETQYF
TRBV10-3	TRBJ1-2	CAISAPDREEDYGYTF
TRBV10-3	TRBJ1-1	CAIRRLDQGAEAFF
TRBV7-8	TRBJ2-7	CASSLRPDLYEQYF
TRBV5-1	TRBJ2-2	CASSSRVTGELFF
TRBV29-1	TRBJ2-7	CSVSQPQGSFYEQYF
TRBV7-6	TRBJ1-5	CASSFYRGGFVQPQHF
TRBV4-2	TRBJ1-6	CASSPGGADNSPLHF
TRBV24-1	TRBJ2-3	CATSDWPGDTQYF
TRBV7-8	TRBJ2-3	CASSSGTTSSTDTQYF
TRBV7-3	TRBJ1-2	CASSPGDRGGYGYTF
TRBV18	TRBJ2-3	CASSPSDSRTDTQYF
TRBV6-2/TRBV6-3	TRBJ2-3	CASKREGGNTDTQYF
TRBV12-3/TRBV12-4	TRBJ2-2	CASSAGQQTGELFF
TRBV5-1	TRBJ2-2	CASSPLPAGELFF
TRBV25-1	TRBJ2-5	CASSGAERIQETQYF
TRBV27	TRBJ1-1	CASRNDRLNTEAFF
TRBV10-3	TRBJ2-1	CAISETSADNEQFF
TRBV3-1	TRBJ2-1	CASSPGTGWVNEQFF
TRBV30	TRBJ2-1	CAWRDPGLVWYEQFF
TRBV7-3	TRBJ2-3	CASSLHPGRDTQYF
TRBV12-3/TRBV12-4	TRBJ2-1	CASRLAGIINEQFF
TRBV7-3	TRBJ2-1	CASSLTGGRAAEQFF
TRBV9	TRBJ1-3	CASSPGGQGGNTIYF
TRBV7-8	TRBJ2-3	CASSPGLAGVLDTQYF
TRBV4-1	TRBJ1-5	CASSQQGSQPQHF
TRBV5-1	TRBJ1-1	CASSDGGGNTEAFF
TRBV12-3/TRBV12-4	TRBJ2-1	CASSFYRRGEQFF
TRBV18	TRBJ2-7	CASSRGQGEYEQYF
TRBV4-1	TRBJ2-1	CASSPPPRGPINEQFF
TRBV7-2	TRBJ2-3	CASSSSRVRGGTDTQYF
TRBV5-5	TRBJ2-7	CASSLTGTGGAEQYF
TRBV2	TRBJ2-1	CASSGYFDNEQFF